Following are 15 T cell receptor beta chains from one sample sequenced in a study of shared clonotypes between healthy human individuals. Sequenced by immunoSEQ multiplex PCR; TCRdb stores in-frame clones only, minus some. The table has fewer than 850,000 clones, about nine tenths seen once. The specimen was memory CD8+ T cells from PBMCs. Described subset: CD45RO+ cells pooled with CCR7-negative TemRA cells. The receptor set was obtained from a young man in good health. Some clones in this sample may be carry-over from other donors' samples.

This chain uses TRBV7-9 with TRBJ2-7, with 9 bases fitting TRBD1. The germline CDR1 and CDR2 sequences are SEHNR and FQNEAQ (reference sequence). V was clipped by 5 bases and J by 3 bases; unmatched bases: 11. The CDR3 contains 16 residues. DNA of the CDR3: TGTGCCAGCAGCAACTTCCGGGACAGGGCTGGCTACGAGCAGTACTTC. This encodes CASSNFRDRAGYEQYF.

The gene calls are TRBV7-9 and TRBJ1-1; 9 nucleotides agree with TRBD1. There are 16 residues in the CDR3. Trimming removed 8 bases from V and 4 bases from J; junction bases left unmatched: 14. CDR1 is SEHNR, CDR2 FQNEAQ, per germline (reference sequence). The CDR3 loop is CASHGGGQGSGTEAFF. The CDR3 region has the DNA TGTGCCAGCCATGGAGGGGGACAGGGTTCGGGCACTGAAGCTTTCTTT.

The chain recombines TRBV9 with TRBJ1-4; D gene unclear. V lost 3 bases and J 4 bases, leaving 10 bases between the germline ends. Per germline, CDR1 SGDLS and CDR2 YYNGEE. The CDR3 sequence is 14 residues long. The CDR3 loop is CASSARTGNEKLFF. The CDR3 nucleotides read TGTGCCAGCAGCGCCCGCACGGGTAATGAAAAACTGTTTTTT. The whole variable domain, filled in from reference TRBV9 and TRBJ1-4, reads DSGVTQTPKHLITATGQRVTLRCSPRSGDLSVYWYQQSLDQGLQFLIQYYNGEERAKGNILERFSAQQFPDLHSELNLSSLELGDSALYFCASSARTGNEKLFFGSGTQLSVL.

The rearrangement joins TRBV10-3 to TRBJ1-2; the match to TRBD1 covers 7 bases. Germline CDR1 is ENHRY and CDR2 is SYGVKD. This CDR3 comprises 15 residues. The V segment lost 10 bases and the J segment 8 bases; nucleotides outside the gene matches: 19. The CDR3 here is CATLEGQPSLLGYTF. Written as DNA, the CDR3 is TGTGCCACGTTAGAGGGACAGCCTTCACTTCTCGGCTACACCTTC.

The rearrangement links TRBV11-2 to TRBJ2-7; TRBD2 matches 7 bases. The V segment lost 1 base and the J segment 5 bases; nucleotides outside the gene matches: 11. This CDR3 is built from 16 residues. Per germline, CDR1 SGHAT and CDR2 FQNNGV. Here the CDR3 reads CASSLGVVRGGHEQYF. The CDR3 DNA reads as TGTGCCAGCAGCTTAGGAGTGGTGCGGGGAGGGCACGAGCAGTACTTC. Full variable domain (remainder filled in from reference TRBV11-2 and TRBJ2-7): EAGVAQSPRYKIIEKRQSVAFWCNPISGHATLYWYQQILGQGPKLLIQFQNNGVVDDSQLPKDRFSAERLKGVDSTLKIQPAKLEDSAVYLCASSLGVVRGGHEQYFGPGTRLTVT.

This rearrangement joins TRBV6-1 to TRBJ2-7; TRBD1 matches at 8 bases. CDR3 length equals 13 residues. The trim removed 7 bases at V and 0 bases at J, leaving 2 bases unmatched. The germline CDR1 and CDR2 sequences are MNHNS and SASEGT. CDR3 bases: TGTGCCAGCACGACAGGGGTCTCCTACGAGCAGTACTTC. Its translation: CASTTGVSYEQYF.

The rearrangement links TRBV4-2 to TRBJ2-1, with D hard to call. This CDR3 contains 13 residues. Germline V gives CDR1 LGHNA, CDR2 YNFKEQ. V was trimmed by 3 bases and J by 7 bases, leaving 10 bases between them. The CDR3 loop is CASSHSLGNEQFF. In DNA, the CDR3 is TGTGCCAGCAGCCACTCCCTAGGTAATGAGCAGTTCTTC.

This rearrangement joins TRBV18 to TRBJ2-5; D perhaps matches TRBD2 (5 bases). Per germline, CDR1 KGHSH and CDR2 LQKENI. V shed 3 bases and J shed 5 bases, with 10 bases lying between them. The CDR3 loop spans 13 amino acids. The CDR3 bases are TGTGCCAGCTCACCGAAACTAGGGGAGACCCAGTACTTC. It is translated as CASSPKLGETQYF.

This clone was counted only a few times. This chain uses TRBV2 with TRBJ1-1; no firm D call. This CDR3 has 16 residues. Trimming removed 1 base at V and 2 bases at J, with 14 bases between. CDR1 and CDR2 from the germline V gene are SNHLY and FYNNEI. The CDR3 bases are TGTGCCAGCAGTGAAGTGGCGGAGGGAATTAACACTGAAGCTTTCTTT. Its translation: CASSEVAEGINTEAFF.

This chain connects TRBV28 to TRBJ2-2; TRBD2 is a possible D gene (6 bases). This CDR3 has 19 residues. Germline-derived CDR1 and CDR2 are MDHEN and SYDVKM. Between the trimmed V and J ends, which lost 5 bases and 3 bases, there was a span of 25 bases. CDR3 in amino acids: CASSDNPTGAGSDTGELFF. The DNA for the CDR3 is TGTGCCAGCAGTGACAATCCAACCGGGGCGGGATCGGACACCGGGGAGCTGTTTTTT.

Of note for this clone: Additional DNA sequences in this sample encode the identical CDR3. This chain uses TRBV9 with TRBJ2-1, with D unresolved. The CDR3 spans 15 residues. CDR1 and CDR2 (germline): SGDLS, YYNGEE. V was trimmed by 0 bases and J by 1 base, leaving 8 bases between them. The CDR3 is CASSVAGESYNEQFF. The CDR3 nucleotides read TGTGCCAGCAGCGTAGCCGGAGAGTCCTACAATGAGCAGTTCTTC.

This clone was recorded only once. This chain connects TRBV4-1 to TRBJ1-2; D possibly corresponds to TRBD1 (5 bases). CDR1 MGHRA and CDR2 YSYEKL come from the germline V gene. The CDR3 has 16 residues. V lost 0 bases, J lost 7 bases, and 18 bases lay in between. The CDR3 DNA is TGCGCCAGCAGCCAAGAAAGGGGCCCGGAGGAGGTTGGCTACACCTTC. Encoded protein: CASSQERGPEEVGYTF.

The rearrangement links TRBV11-3 to TRBJ2-7, with TRBD1 identical over 9 bases. The CDR3 runs 14 residues. Per the germline V gene, CDR1 is SGHNT and CDR2 is YENEEA. V dropped 5 bases and J dropped 5; count of bases not matched to a gene: 7. The CDR3 protein is CASSIGTGRNEQYF. The CDR3 coding sequence is TGTGCCAGCAGCATCGGGACAGGGCGGAACGAGCAGTACTTC.

The CDR3 reads CASSDFFGLAFSGELFF. The CDR3 nucleotides are TGTGCCAGCAGTGATTTTTTCGGGCTAGCGTTCTCCGGGGAGCTGTTTTTT. The V and J genes are TRBV6-1 and TRBJ2-2, with a possible D match to TRBD2 (6 bases). Trimming pared 3 bases from V and 6 bases from J, leaving 20 bases between. The germline V gene encodes CDR1 MNHNS and CDR2 SASEGT. The CDR3 extends over 17 amino acids.

The V and J genes are TRBV18 and TRBJ2-2, with D possibly TRBD1 on 6 matching bases. CDR1 is KGHSH and CDR2 is LQKENI in the germline V gene. V was clipped by 4 bases and J by 0 bases, with 9 bases between them. The CDR3 sequence is 15 residues long. The CDR3 reads CASSLGTPNTGELFF. CDR3 nucleotides: TGTGCCAGCTCACTCGGGACACCGAACACCGGGGAGCTGTTTTTT.